This TCR beta chain was sequenced for a study of identical twins. Whole-study findings and limits: Among beta out-of-frame sequences, excess sharing between twins appeared weaker. Insertions ran lower in abundant cord blood beta clonotypes, though not in memory repertoires.

This clonotype was observed a few times. What it recognizes is unknown. A universal primer binding site was introduced by template switching. The final cDNA contained unique molecular identifiers. Using its own MiXCR run on the 5' RACE reads, TCRdb lists one record per CDR3 protein. Altogether around 1.7 million distinct CDR3 sequences are present, about 32% being singletons, with the ten largest covering around 0.25%. The germline V gene has CDR1 LGHDT and CDR2 YNNKEL (reference sequence). The CDR3 is made up of 13 amino acids. V lost 1 base, J lost 4 bases, and 5 bases lay in between. Healthy Caucasians supplied all donations.

The rearrangement links TRBV3-1 to TRBJ1-5; D call uncertain. The sequence was collected from a newborn girl in good health. The sample taken for sequencing was cord blood. The CDR3 coding sequence is TGTGCCAGCAGCCAAGCCCCTAATCAGCCCCAGCATTTT. It codes for CASSQAPNQPQHF.